This TCR beta chain was profiled in a study of technical replicates of blood from a handful of donors. Libraries were prepared by immunoSEQ multiplex PCR; TCRdb keeps only in-frame clonotypes and omits some of them. This sample has about 98,000 clones, with 90% to 97% found just once. Sequencing was done on a sample of T cells isolated from PBMCs. This TCR was recovered from a human donor in good health.

As DNA, the CDR3 is TGCGCCAGCAGCCAAGTTTCACAGTTCTACGAGCAGTACTTC. The encoded protein is CASSQVSQFYEQYF. This rearrangement joins TRBV4-1 to TRBJ2-7; D is undetermined. CDR1 and CDR2 (germline): MGHRA, YSYEKL. Between the trimmed V and J ends, which lost 1 base and 3 bases, there was a span of 10 bases. The length of the CDR3 is 14 residues.